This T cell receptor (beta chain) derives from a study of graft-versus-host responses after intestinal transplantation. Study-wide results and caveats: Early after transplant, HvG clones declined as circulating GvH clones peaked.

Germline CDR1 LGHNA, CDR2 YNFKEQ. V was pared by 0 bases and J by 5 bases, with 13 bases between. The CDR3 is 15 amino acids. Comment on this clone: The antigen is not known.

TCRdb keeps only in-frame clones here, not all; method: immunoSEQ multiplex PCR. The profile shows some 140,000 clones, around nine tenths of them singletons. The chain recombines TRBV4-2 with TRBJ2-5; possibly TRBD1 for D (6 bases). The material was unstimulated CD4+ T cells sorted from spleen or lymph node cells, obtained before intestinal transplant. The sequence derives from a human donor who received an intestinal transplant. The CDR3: CASSQDDGGWETQYF. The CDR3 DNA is TGTGCCAGCAGCCAAGATGATGGGGGCTGGGAGACCCAGTACTTC.